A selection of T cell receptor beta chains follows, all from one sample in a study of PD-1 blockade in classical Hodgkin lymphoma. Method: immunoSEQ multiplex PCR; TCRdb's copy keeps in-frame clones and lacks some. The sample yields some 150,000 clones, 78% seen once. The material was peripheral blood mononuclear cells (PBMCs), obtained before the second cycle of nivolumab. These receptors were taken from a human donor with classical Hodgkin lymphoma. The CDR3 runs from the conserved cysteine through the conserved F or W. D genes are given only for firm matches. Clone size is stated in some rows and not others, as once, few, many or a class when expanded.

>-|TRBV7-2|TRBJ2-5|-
TGTGCCAGCAGGCGACAGTTACAAGAGACCCAGTACTTC
CASRRQLQETQYF
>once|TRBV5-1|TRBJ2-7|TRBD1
TGCGCCAGCGGACCAGGGGGCCAGAGCTCCTACGAGCAGTACTTC
CASGPGGQSSYEQYF
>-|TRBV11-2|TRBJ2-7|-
TGTGCCAGCAGCTTTTCACAGGGGACTTCCTACGAGCAGTACTTC
CASSFSQGTSYEQYF
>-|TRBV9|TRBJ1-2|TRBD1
TGTGCCAGCAGCCTCGGGACAGGCCTTAACCACTATGGCTACACCTTC
CASSLGTGLNHYGYTF
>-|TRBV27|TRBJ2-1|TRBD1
TGTGCCAGCAGTTTCCCCGGGACAGGGGTTGAAAATGAGCAGTTCTTC
CASSFPGTGVENEQFF
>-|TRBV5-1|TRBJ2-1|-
TGCGCCAGCAGCTTGTACATCAATGAGCAGTTCTTC
CASSLYINEQFF
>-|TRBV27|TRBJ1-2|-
TGTGCCAGCAGTGAGAGGGGCGTTTACAGTGGAGCCTATGGCTACACCTTC
CASSERGVYSGAYGYTF
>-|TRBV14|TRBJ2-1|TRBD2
TGTGCCAGCAGCCTTGCTAGCGGGCTACACAATGAGCAGTTCTTC
CASSLASGLHNEQFF
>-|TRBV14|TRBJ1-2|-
TGTGCCAGCAGCCAGTCACGGACGAGCGGCTACACCTTC
CASSQSRTSGYTF
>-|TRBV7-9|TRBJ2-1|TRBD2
TGTGCCAGCAGCTTAGCTAGCGGGGGAGGTTACAATGAGCAGTTCTTC
CASSLASGGGYNEQFF
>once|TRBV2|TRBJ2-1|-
TGTGCCAGCGGGACTCCCGATGAGCAGTTCTTC
CASGTPDEQFF
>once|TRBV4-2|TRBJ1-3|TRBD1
TGTGCCAGCAGCCAAAGGGGGCTGTCTGGAAACACCATATATTTT
CASSQRGLSGNTIYF
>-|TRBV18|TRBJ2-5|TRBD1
TGTGCCAGCTCACGACAGGGAGCAACGGTCAGGGAGACCCAGTACTTC
CASSRQGATVRETQYF
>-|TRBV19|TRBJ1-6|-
TGTGCCAGTGCGGGTCTCTATAATTCACCCCTCCACTTT
CASAGLYNSPLHF